This T cell receptor (beta chain) was recorded in a study of cytomegalovirus exposure and HLA in healthy donors listed by TCRdb under 2017. Broadly, across the study: In an earlier analysis of under 600 of the donors, approximately 260 Gb of sequence data and 95 million to 130 million unique TCR beta sequences from about 179 million T cells were reported. An early release that covered more than 550 HLA-typed donors contained 300 to 350 gigabases of sequencing data and around 80 million unique TCR sequences. The genetic ancestry cluster associated with self-reported Caucasian donors included roughly four fifths of the 398 genotyped donors. The aim of the study was to test whether cataloging public T cell receptors could identify signatures of past pathogen exposure. Using immunosequencing, the study profiled T cell repertoires from 666 subjects and related those repertoires to cytomegalovirus serostatus. Besides the first cohort of roughly 640 subjects, a separate validation cohort made up of 90 to 150 different subjects was used. To predict cytomegalovirus infection status, the study brought together high-throughput TCR immunosequencing, statistical association of individual TCRs with disease status, and machine learning. To study patterns of TCR occurrence, a later analysis re-analyzed previously published TCR beta repertoires from hundreds of donors and added high-resolution HLA genotyping. In the later analysis, no new phenotypic data were used to find candidate immune exposures; instead, reliance was placed on TCR beta sequences and their occurrence across donors. In an earlier analysis of 587 of the donors, high-throughput TCR beta sequencing was used to judge whether each TCR beta V gene segment behaved as functional or pseudogenic. Donor age, sex, ethnicity and CMV serostatus were compiled together with the repertoire data. A later genetic analysis used genome-wide SNP genotypes for about 65% of the 666 donors, treating that subset as a discovery cohort. All discovery cohort repertoires had been generated on a single sequencing platform. Class I and class II HLA loci were covered by the typing at four-digit resolution. Typing coverage varied by locus: 629-630 donors for A, B, C, DRB1 and DQB1; roughly 520 for DQA1; more than 600 for DPA1; approximately 470 for DPB1. Roughly 5 DR-DQ haplotypes were handled as single units for association and clustering, since linkage in the cohort was strong. Across 398 genotyped donors of the cohort, an average of about 250,000 unique TCR beta nucleotide sequences per donor were sequenced, and approximately 17% of those sequences were non-productive.

Including the terminal cysteine and phenylalanine, the CDR3 comprises 14 residues. The entry retains the CDR3 DNA only, 42 bases that are in frame from base 1. A distance of 16 bases separates the germline ends of V and J, which lose 7 bases and 4 bases respectively. CDR1 and CDR2, looked up from the germline V gene, are MNHNS and SASEGT. Receptor amplification or capture employed the immunoSEQ multiplex PCR assay. The multiplex PCR relied on a mix of 60 forward primers for TCR Vbeta segments and 13 reverse primers for TCR Jbeta segments. The CDR3 region of rearranged TCR beta genes was amplified from genomic DNA by a multiplex PCR assay. The Illumina HiSeq System was used to sequence the amplified TCR beta libraries as 87-base-pair reads. Processing in the source paper ran as follows. A later analysis tallied some 79 million unique TCR beta chains across the approximately 670 repertoires, and some 10 million of those chains were shared by two or more donors. To remove PCR and sequencing errors, raw reads were error-corrected and collapsed into unique sequences using a nearest-neighbor algorithm that merged closely related sequences. V, D and J gene segments were assigned by aligning CDR3 sequences to IMGT reference sequences. For a sequence to be retained, a match of at least six nucleotides was required to both a V gene segment and a J gene segment. A rearrangement counted as productive if the CDR3 had no stop codons and remained in frame with V and J, and every other rearrangement counted as non-productive. Following IMGT convention, CDR3 was defined as the stretch from the second conserved V-encoded cysteine up to the conserved J-encoded phenylalanine. Sequences without an unambiguous match to a single V gene segment were excluded from the earlier analysis of about 630 of the donors. An earlier analysis of 500 to 700 of the donors classified V segments as functional when productive rearrangements were above 56.7% and as segregating when the standard deviation between donors was above 5%. To diagnose cytomegalovirus status from the catalog of TCR beta chain sequences, a statistical classification framework was built. In a later analysis, V and J genes were assigned by comparing TCR nucleotide sequences against IMGT/GENE-DB human TR gene sequences. Using the TCRdist pipeline, a later analysis assigned CDR3 sequences along with most-parsimonious VDJ recombination scenarios. In a later analysis, every TCR beta chain was defined by the combination of its CDR3 amino acid sequence and its V-gene family, and reads without a unique V-gene family were dropped. As a way to deal with suspected cross-contamination and a sequencing artifact, a later analysis dropped approximately 570 nucleotide sequences that were highly shared and had low generation probability. In a later analysis, a clonal expansion index was calculated for each public chain from normalized within-repertoire ranks of inferred template counts. A later analysis computed generation probabilities with a VDJ recombination model fitted to out-of-frame rearrangements, and checked the results against IGoR. A later analysis scored TCR-TCR, TCR-HLA and TCR-CMV co-occurrence with hypergeometric tests, applying a repertoire-size bias correction to TCR pairs. False discovery rates were estimated in a later analysis by permuting HLA or CMV assignments 20 times. In a later analysis, co-occurring TCRs were grouped with DBSCAN, and TCRdist sequence similarity was added when clustering was performed within HLA-allele-positive subsets. Repertoires with fewer than 30,000 or more than 120,000 public chains were left out of co-occurrence clustering, as were about 5 repertoires with anomalous nucleotide sharing. Held by TCRdb, this immuneACCESS table contains in-frame sequences only and omits some clones. Under half of the omission traces to an unresolved V gene where checked; the cause of the rest is unknown. That table is the source of V, J and clone size, and D and trimming were worked out from the DNA. The sample table shows 150,000 to 170,000 clones, and over 65% are seen once. The ten largest clones take up about 4% of the sample.

Broader findings and caveats from the paper: A further reported finding was that TCR beta sequences accurately predicted the HLA-A and HLA-B alleles for most subjects in the first cohort. When HLA alleles, especially DR and DQ, strongly co-occurred, attributing TCR associations to individual alleles was difficult. While some public TCRs were present in many individuals, most TCR sequences turned up only very rarely across donors. A few of the identified cytomegalovirus-associated TCR beta chains were confirmed in vitro to be specific for cytomegalovirus antigens. In a later analysis, some 18,000 TCR beta sequences were associated with specific HLA alleles at a false discovery rate of 0.05. Compared with equally common non-associated chains, HLA-associated TCR beta chains in a later analysis were more clonally expanded and had lower generation probabilities. A later analysis found that most CMV-associated TCR beta chains appeared HLA-restricted, with HLA associations seemingly driven largely by CMV exposure. A cluster of highly shared sequence variants was judged likely to be a technical artifact of the sequencing pipeline. Several of the top co-occurrence clusters appeared to be linked to parvovirus B19, influenza, CMV and Epstein-Barr virus, according to a later analysis. It was suggested by the authors that the approach could potentially be generalized to other disease states and immunological phenotypes. In an earlier analysis of more than 450 of the donors, most TCR beta V segments were observed in productive rearrangements about 90% or about 30% of the time, broadly matching IMGT annotations. The classifier was reported to diagnose cytomegalovirus status with high specificity and sensitivity in both the original and validation cohorts. Correlated functional status among segregating V segments might be attributable to linkage disequilibrium, but an unknown experimental factor could not be ruled out. An association between a missense DCLRE1C variant and V-gene and J-gene trimming of TCR beta chains was found in a later genetic analysis and replicated in an independent cohort. CMV serostatus was the only immune exposure information available for the cohort. Roughly uniform sequencing depth across donors was assumed in presence/absence analyses, although this assumption may not hold. This cohort had only TCR beta chains sequenced, and the lack of alpha or paired-chain data limited which features could be detected. HLA typing was unavailable for some donors at each locus, so association tests used only the typed subset. In the study, about 150 TCR beta chains were listed as associated with cytomegalovirus. Some IMGT-functional V segments, including TRBV6-2 and TRBV6-3, could not be told apart with the 87-base-pair reads, so those segments were excluded. Because counts were too low, some 16 rarely observed V segments, including chromosome 9 orphons, were excluded from the earlier analysis of around 590 of the donors. In a later genetic analysis, fewer N-insertions in productive TCRs were reported among donors in an Asian-associated ancestry cluster than the approximately 710-donor mean. According to a later analysis, TCR association rates differed among HLA loci, with DRB1 alleles showing the most associated TCRs and HLA-C alleles showing the fewest.

As concerns this clone: The specificity of this receptor is unknown. There are no base qualities to consult, and no much larger clone falls within one base.

The cohort consisted of 666 healthy bone marrow donors. At the time of sampling, every cohort member was nominally healthy, though immune exposures that went unrecorded were likely present. The donor tested CMV seronegative and was one of the 352 seronegative cohort members. Each donor provided a peripheral blood sample, and peripheral blood mononuclear cells were used for TCR beta sequencing. Genomic DNA was extracted from the blood cell samples with the Qiagen DNeasy Blood Extraction Kit. The receptor comes from a woman aged 40 to 50 in good health and CMV-seronegative. Here the chain combines TRBV6-1 and TRBJ2-5; 7 matching bases give a weak D call of TRBD2. The sequenced material came from PBMCs. The DNA sequence is as follows: TGTGCCAGCAACGTGGGAGGGGGAGGAGAGACCCAGTACTTC. Translation gives CASNVGGGGETQYF.